This is a list of T cell receptor beta chains from one sample in a study of blood T cell repertoires in COVID-19. Profiled with immunoSEQ multiplex PCR; TCRdb holds only in-frame clones, not every one. Found here are about 200,000 clones, about 90% of them singletons; the top ten hold less than 1.5%. The sequencing sample was made of PBMCs or T cells enriched from blood (not recorded which). These receptors originate from a man younger than 40 who had recovered from COVID-19. Both conserved end residues are part of each CDR3. Each record gives: D gene, J gene, V gene, CDR3 DNA, CDR3 protein. A D gene is named only where the DNA matches it firmly.

TRBD2 TRBJ2-1 TRBV19 TGTGCCAGTAGTATTGGGTTAGCGGGAGGAATCAATGAGCAGTTCTTC CASSIGLAGGINEQFF
. TRBJ2-7 TRBV29-1 TGCAGCGTTACAACTTCTAGGGCAGGGCAAAACTCCTACGAGCAGTACTTC CSVTTSRAGQNSYEQYF
. TRBJ1-1 TRBV7-9 TGTGCCAGCAGCTTCGTAACTACTGAAGCTTTCTTT CASSFVTTEAFF
. TRBJ2-5 TRBV6-5 TGTGCCAGCAGTTACTCGCAGTCACAAGAGACCCAGTACTTC CASSYSQSQETQYF
. TRBJ2-7 TRBV27 TGTGCCAGCGGGTTGGGGGACACCTACGAGCAGTACTTC CASGLGDTYEQYF
. TRBJ1-2 TRBV7-2 TGTGCCAGCAGACCAGGAAACTATGGCTACACCTTC CASRPGNYGYTF
TRBD1 TRBJ1-2 TRBV27 TGTGCCAGCAGTATGGGACAGGGGGGTAACTATGGCTACACCTTC CASSMGQGGNYGYTF
TRBD1 TRBJ1-3 TRBV30 TGTGCCTGGAGCACGGGACAGAGCTCTGGAAACACCATATATTTT CAWSTGQSSGNTIYF
TRBD1 TRBJ2-1 TRBV7-2 TGTGCCAGCAGCCCTCGACAGGGGGCGTCCCATGAGCAGTTCTTC CASSPRQGASHEQFF
. TRBJ1-6 TRBV25-1 TGTGCCAGCAGTGGTCCCCTATCACCCCTCCACTTT CASSGPLSPLHF
. TRBJ1-2 TRBV5-6 TGTGCCAGCAGCCCCGCCCATGGGAGGGGTACTGGCTACACCTTC CASSPAHGRGTGYTF
TRBD1 TRBJ1-5 TRBV7-7 TGTGCCAGCAGCCCGGACAGGGTAGATCAGCCCCAGCATTTT CASSPDRVDQPQHF
. TRBJ2-7 TRBV4-3 TGCGCCAGCAGCCAAGACGAGTCCGACGGGATTTACGAGCAGTACTTC CASSQDESDGIYEQYF
. TRBJ1-4 TRBV30 TGTGCCTGGAGGCCGGGGAATGAAAAACTGTTTTTT CAWRPGNEKLFF
. TRBJ2-3 TRBV10-2 TGCGCCAGCAGTGATGGAGGTAACACAGATACGCAGTATTTT CASSDGGNTDTQYF
TRBD1 TRBJ1-6 TRBV7-8 TGTGCCAGCAGCTTATTGACGCAGGGGGCTAATTCACCCCTCCACTTT CASSLLTQGANSPLHF
TRBD2 TRBJ2-3 TRBV7-8 TGTGCCAGCAGCGCATTCCCGGCCCCCGGGACTACTAGCACAGATACGCAGTATTTT CASSAFPAPGTTSTDTQYF